This TCR beta chain was retrieved from a study of T cells in Graves' hyperthyroidism and ophthalmopathy. Using RNA transcripts as the source, TCR beta CDR3 regions were amplified. A first-round RT-PCR of the TCR CDR3 used the HTBI primer set. Each CDR3 protein gets one entry after TCRdb re-called the multiplex PCR reads with MiXCR. The table lists around 480,000 distinct CDR3 sequences, 13% to 15% of them singletons. Germline CDR1 reads MRHNA; CDR2 reads SNTAGT. This CDR3 region has 13 residues. V was cut by 3 bases and J by 4 bases, with 7 bases left in between. The sequence was collected from a woman aged 18-30 years with Graves' hyperthyroidism. Source material: blood. The chain recombines TRBV6-4 with TRBJ1-5; D not certain. CDR3 sequence (DNA): TGTGCCAGCAGTGAATCCGGGAATCAGCCCCAGCATTTT. Translated, it gives CASSESGNQPQHF.